The clone carrying this T cell receptor beta chain occurred a few times. Its specificity is unknown. Before any sequencing was done, the ViraFEST assay used viral peptide pools to expand antigen-specific CD4+ T cells. CD4+ T cell isolation took place after 10 days of culture. This sample was taken from a study of vaccination effects on CD4 cells after COVID-19. Clones were read by immunoSEQ multiplex PCR, and TCRdb kept only the in-frame ones, dropping some. The table lists 20,000 to 25,000 clones, approximately 73% of them singletons. Germline assignment: CDR1 LGHDT and CDR2 YNNKEL (reference sequence). The germline V and J ends were trimmed by 0 bases and 7 bases, with 10 bases remaining between them. The CDR3 extends over 13 amino acids. Study-level findings and limits: Clones of infection and vaccine origin contracted markedly late after vaccination. Few convalescent patients were included, and no early post-infection timepoints were sampled.

The rearrangement joins TRBV3-1 (or the pseudogene TRBV3-2) to TRBJ2-7, with TRBD1 as a possible D gene (5 bases). This sequence was found in a human donor who received a COVID-19 vaccine. Material: CD4+ T cells from PBMCs cultured with HCoV-229E spike peptides, obtained before COVID-19 vaccination. The CDR3 region has the DNA TGTGCCAGCAGCCAAGATAGGGGAAGGGAGCAGTACTTC. Its protein is CASSQDRGREQYF.